This TCR beta chain was observed in a study of blood T cell repertoires in COVID-19 (TCRdb year 2020). About the full investigation: Collaborator samples came from the United States, Italy and Spain and covered acute and convalescent phases of COVID-19. The dataset comprised deeply sampled blood TCRbeta repertoires from subjects exposed to, actively infected with, or recovered from COVID-19. The sample metadata nearly always contained a de-identified subject ID, COVID-19 status, age in years and sex. Samples came from the ongoing ImmuneRACE study (first 160 participants) plus 1,254 subjects from 6 global collaborators. Where HLA class I and class II types were available, the types were taken from metadata supplied by the sample provider, not from assay-based typing. The prospective study material was composed of cDNA or gDNA derived from T cells, B-cell-depleted T cells, or PBMCs. The repertoires were released in a freely available public database intended as a resource for research on the immune response to SARS-CoV-2. What the study reported, not specific to this receptor: The quantity of clinical and demographic metadata differed by source and by participant and was supplied without curation.

Turning to this clone: The antigen it recognizes is unknown. No qualities accompany the bases; no much larger clone lies one base away.

Collaborating institutions collected whole blood in K2EDTA tubes following their own protocols. For TCRbeta analysis, collaborators shipped samples as frozen whole blood, isolated PBMCs, or DNA extracted from either of those sample types. TCRbeta CDR3 regions were amplified from genomic DNA using the immunoSEQ Assay, a bias-controlled multiplex PCR. The published analysis was carried out like this. The number of nucleated cells in each sample was estimated from the amplification of reference gene primers within the assay. To quantify the absolute abundance of each unique TCRbeta CDR3 rearrangement, sequence reads were collapsed and filtered. Productive Simpson clonality was computed per sample as the square root of Simpson's diversity index over productive rearrangements. This immuneACCESS table, as held by TCRdb, lists in-frame sequences with V and J called but not all clones. Of the missing ones, under half trace to an unresolved V gene in checked studies; the others have no known cause. V and J calls and clone size are copied from that table; D and trimming were computed from the DNA. The sample records more than 95,000 clones, under 90% of which are singletons. The ten largest clones add up to roughly 13% of the sample.

Taken from cysteine to phenylalanine, the CDR3 has 16 residues. Left in the record is the CDR3 DNA by itself, 48 bases read in frame from the first base. V is reduced by 4 bases and J by 6 bases, leaving a spacing of 20 bases between them. The CDR1 and CDR2 encoded by the germline V gene are SGDLS and YYNGEE. This sequence uses TRBV9 and TRBJ1-5; possibly the D gene is TRBD1, per 5 matching bases. This clonotype was sampled from a human donor in a cohort sampled during active or convalescent COVID-19. Sequencing was done on a sample of peripheral blood. Read as DNA, the sequence is TGTGCCAGCAGCCACCACCGCCCGGGGGTGGGTCAGCCCCAGCATTTT. Its translation reads: CASSHHRPGVGQPQHF.